This TCR beta chain was sequenced during a study of shared clonotypes between healthy human individuals. The sorted-subset replicate PCRs were given about 210 ng DNA, which is tens of thousands of T cell genomes. Repertoires were generated with immunoSEQ multiplex PCR, while TCRdb's copy carries only in-frame clones and drops some. The sample includes some 740,000 clones, 92% of them seen just once. Naive-designated CD8 cells lacked CD45RO, were positively enriched for CCR7, and omitted terminally differentiated effector memory CD45RA+ cells. Healthy and HIV-negative, the adult donors had no recent acute infections or vaccinations. With respect to this clone: Its antigen remains unknown.

The study, taken as a whole, reports: The four-donor shared clonotypes exceeded non-shared clonotypes in generation probability, with non-shared ones scoring lower. It was expected that sequencing depth would affect clonotype sharing among donors.

Sequencing was done on a sample of naive CD8+ T cells sorted from blood. This sequence was found in a man aged 25 to 45 in good health.

CDR3 region: CASSQNARSYEQYF. For the CDR3, the DNA is TGCGCCAGCAGCCAAAACGCCAGATCCTACGAGCAGTACTTC. The chain joins TRBV4-1 to TRBJ2-7; D unclear. Germline-derived CDR1 and CDR2 are MGHRA and YSYEKL. The CDR3 is made up of 14 amino acids. V dropped 2 bases and J dropped 1 base, with 9 bases sitting between them.